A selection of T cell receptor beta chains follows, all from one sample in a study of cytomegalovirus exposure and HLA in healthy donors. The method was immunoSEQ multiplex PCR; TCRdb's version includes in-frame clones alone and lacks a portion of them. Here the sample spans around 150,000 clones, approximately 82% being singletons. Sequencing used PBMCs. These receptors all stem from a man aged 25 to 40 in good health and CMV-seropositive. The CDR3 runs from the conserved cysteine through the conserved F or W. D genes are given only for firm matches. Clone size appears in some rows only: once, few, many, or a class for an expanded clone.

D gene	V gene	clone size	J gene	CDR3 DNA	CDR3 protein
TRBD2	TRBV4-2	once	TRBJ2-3	TGTGCCAGCAGGGTTAGCGGGACCAGCACAGATACGCAGTATTTT	CASRVSGTSTDTQYF
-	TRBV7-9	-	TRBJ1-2	TGTGCCAGCACCCTCGGGGGGGTGGAGAGCTATGGCTACACCTTC	CASTLGGVESYGYTF
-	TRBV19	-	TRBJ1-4	TGTGCCAGTAGTATTCCAGTCTATGAAAAACTGTTTTTT	CASSIPVYEKLFF
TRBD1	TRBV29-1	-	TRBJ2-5	TGCAGCGTTGCGGCGACAGGGGCGAGTGAGCAGTACTTC	CSVAATGASEQYF
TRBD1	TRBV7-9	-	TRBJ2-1	TGTGCCAGCAGCTGGGACAGGGGGAGACTAGCGGACAATGAGCAGTTCTTC	CASSWDRGRLADNEQFF
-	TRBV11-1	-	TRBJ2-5	TGTGCCAGCAGCTGGGCCAGTGAGACCCAGTACTTC	CASSWASETQYF
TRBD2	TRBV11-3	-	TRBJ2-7	TGTGCCAGCAGCTTAGCGGCTAGCGGGGGTTACGAGCAGTACTTC	CASSLAASGGYEQYF
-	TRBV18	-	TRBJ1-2	TGTGCCAGCTCACCGAAAACAGTAGTTCGCTATGGCTACACCTTC	CASSPKTVVRYGYTF
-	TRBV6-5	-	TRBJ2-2	TGTGCCAGCAGTGCGGGACTCCACACCGGGGAGCTGTTTTTT	CASSAGLHTGELFF
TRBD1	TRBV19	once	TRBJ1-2	TGTGCCAGTGGACAGGGGGACTATGGCTACACCTTC	CASGQGDYGYTF
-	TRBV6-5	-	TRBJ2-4	TGTGCCAGCAGTTACTCAACAGGGCGAGGCAAAAACATTCAGTACTTC	CASSYSTGRGKNIQYF
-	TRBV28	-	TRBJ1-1	TGTGCCAGCATCATCTATAGCGGCACTGAAGCTTTCTTT	CASIIYSGTEAFF
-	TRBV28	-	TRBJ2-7	TGTGCCAGCAGACTTGCTGGGACACCTTCCTACGAGCAGTACTTC	CASRLAGTPSYEQYF
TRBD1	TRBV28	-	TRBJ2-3	TGTGCCAGCAGTTCCGGACAGGGGAGGACAGATACGCAGTATTTT	CASSSGQGRTDTQYF
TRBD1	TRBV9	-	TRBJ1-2	TGTGCCAGCAGCCTCGGGACAGGAAACTATGGCTACACCTTC	CASSLGTGNYGYTF
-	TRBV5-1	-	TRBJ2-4	TGCGCCAGCAGCTTGGTATTTTTATTAACCAAAAACATTCAGTACTTC	CASSLVFLLTKNIQYF
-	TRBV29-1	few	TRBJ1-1	TGCAGCGTTGGGGGAATGACAGTCTTGAACACTGAAGCTTTCTTT	CSVGGMTVLNTEAFF
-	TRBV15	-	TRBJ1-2	TGTGCCACCAGCAGAGACTCCAGGGGCAAACTATCTGGCTACACCTTC	CATSRDSRGKLSGYTF
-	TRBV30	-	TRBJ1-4	TGTGCCTGGGACTTAGGAGGGGAAAAACTGTTTTTT	CAWDLGGEKLFF
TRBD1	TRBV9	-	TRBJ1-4	TGTGCCAGCAGCGGTAACAGGGGGCCCGGGAATGAAAAACTGTTTTTT	CASSGNRGPGNEKLFF
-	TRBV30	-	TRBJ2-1	TGTGCCTGGAGTGACCCCAGGGTGGGTGAGCAGTTCTTC	CAWSDPRVGEQFF
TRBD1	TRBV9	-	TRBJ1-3	TGTGCCAGCAGCCTTCGACAGGGCGAGGGAAACACCATATATTTT	CASSLRQGEGNTIYF
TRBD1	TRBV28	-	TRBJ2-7	TGTGCCAGCAGTTTGGGACAGGGCGGATACGAGCAGTACTTC	CASSLGQGGYEQYF
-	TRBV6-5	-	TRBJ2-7	TGTGCCAGCACCTTCTTATACGAGCAGTACTTC	CASTFLYEQYF
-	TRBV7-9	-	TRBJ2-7	TGTGCCAGCAGCTATTCGGCGGGAACTTACGAGCAGTACTTC	CASSYSAGTYEQYF